Listed here are 17 T cell receptor beta chains from one sample, sequenced in a study of T cells in women clearing cervical HPV infection. Clones were read by immunoSEQ multiplex PCR, and TCRdb kept only the in-frame ones, dropping some. In all, the sample yields about 39,000 clones. The sample taken for sequencing was blood buffy coat. Receptors were obtained from a woman aged 18 to 75 with a cervical HPV16 infection that either progressed to CIN3+ or cleared (not recorded which).

Comments on this clone: The junction does not match germline at one end; this may be a read error. The read finishes 3 residues shy of the CDR3 end, and the germline J gene is used to complete it. The V call is TRBV10-3, the J call TRBJ1-2, with TRBD1 identical over 8 bases. Germline lookup yields CDR1 ENHRY and CDR2 SYGVKD. This CDR3 has 13 amino acids. The CDR3 spells CALSTGGDYGYTF. Incomplete CDR3 DNA: TGTGCCCTCAGTACAGGGGGTGACTATGGC.

A note on this clone: The CDR3 end lies 3 residues beyond the end of the read and is filled in from the germline J gene. The V call is TRBV29-1, the J call TRBJ2-5, with TRBD2 as a possible D gene (6 bases). V lost 6 bases and J 4 bases, leaving 12 bases between the germline ends. This CDR3 has 12 residues. From germline, CDR1 is SQVTM and CDR2 ANQGSEA. CDR3 DNA (partial): TGCAGCGTAGTCGGGGGTAGAGAGACC. This encodes CSVVGGRET. The full CDR3 protein reads CSVVGGRETQYF.

The sequenced part of the CDR3 DNA is TGTGCCAGCAGCTTAGTTAGCTCCCTCCAAGAGACC. Protein: CASSLVSSLQET. From start to end, the CDR3 is CASSLVSSLQETQYF. The chain is built from TRBV7-8 and TRBJ2-5; D uncertain. The sequenced fragment ends 3 residues before the CDR3 boundary, so the rest is inferred from the germline J gene. The CDR3 has 15 amino acids. V lost 1 base, J lost 1 base, and 10 bases lay in between. Germline assignment: CDR1 SGHVS and CDR2 FQNEAQ.

Remarks on this clone: The read terminates 3 residues before the CDR3 end, so the remaining end is supplied by the germline J gene. V and J are TRBV20-1 and TRBJ1-3; D uncertain. Germline V CDR1 and CDR2: DFQATT, SNEGSKA (reference sequence). Trimming shortened V by 0 bases and J by 1 base, and 10 bases separated the two germline ends. CDR3 length: 15 residues. The CDR3 here is CSARDPIGSGNTIYF. CDR3 DNA, as far as it was read: TGCAGTGCTAGAGATCCGATCGGGTCTGGAAACACC.

On this clone: The sequence runs out 3 residues before the end of the CDR3; the remainder is reconstructed from the germline J gene. This chain uses TRBV2 with TRBJ1-2; 8 bases align to TRBD1. The CDR3 is 15 residues long. From germline, CDR1 is SNHLY and CDR2 FYNNEI. Trimming removed 2 bases from V and 3 bases from J; junction bases left unmatched: 5. The chain's CDR3 is CASSELYRGDYGYTF. The CDR3 DNA, read in part, is TGTGCCAGCAGTGAACTGTACAGGGGGGACTATGGC.

As concerns this clone: The sequenced fragment ends 3 residues before the CDR3 boundary, so the rest is inferred from the germline J gene. The chain is built from TRBV5-1 and TRBJ1-4; 8 bases agree with TRBD1. V gave up 4 bases and J gave up 8 bases; unmatched junction bases: 10. The CDR3 extends over 15 amino acids. The V gene's germline CDR1 is SGHRS and CDR2 YFSETQ. The CDR3 bases that were read are TGCGCCAGCAGCCCCACCGGGACAGGTTCGGAAAAA. Translated, it gives CASSPTGTGSEK. From start to end, the CDR3 is CASSPTGTGSEKLFF.

A remark on this clone: The CDR3 end falls 3 residues outside the read, so it is completed with the germline J gene. The V call is TRBV20-1, the J call TRBJ2-7; 11 nucleotides match TRBD2. Trimming removed 4 bases from V and 2 bases from J; junction bases left unmatched: 1. Germline V lookup: CDR1 DFQATT, CDR2 SNEGSKA (reference sequence). This CDR3 comprises 13 residues. CDR3 amino acids: CSATSGGTYEQYF. CDR3 bases read: TGCAGTGCTACTAGCGGGGGGACCTACGAG.

As concerns this clone: The DNA ends 3 residues before the CDR3 does, and the rest of the CDR3 is filled in from the germline J gene. This chain links TRBV10-2 with TRBJ2-5; the D gene is possibly TRBD2 (6 bases). Germline CDR1 reads WSHSY; CDR2 reads SAAADI. Trimming stripped 6 bases from V and 5 bases from J, with 16 bases between. This CDR3 has 14 residues. The DNA read from the CDR3 is TGCGCCAGCAGCCTACCTGGAGGGTTGGAGACC. This gives the protein CASSLPGGLET. The full CDR3 reads CASSLPGGLETQYF.

A remark on this clone: The CDR3 goes on 3 residues after the read ends, and that part is filled in from the germline J gene. This chain joins TRBV4-2 and TRBJ2-7, with 12 bases that match TRBD2. This CDR3 contains 19 residues. CDR1 and CDR2 (germline): LGHNA, YNFKEQ. The ends lost 0 bases at V and 0 bases at J; junction bases unmatched: 9. CDR3 bases read: TGTGCCAGCAGCCAAGATGGGTCTAGCGGGGGGGCAAACTCCTACGAG. Translating gives CASSQDGSSGGANSYE. The whole CDR3 is CASSQDGSSGGANSYEQYF.

As regards this clone: Sequencing ends 3 residues short of the CDR3 end; the germline J gene provides the rest. The chain has TRBV7-3 and TRBJ2-5, with 9 bases aligning to TRBD1. The V segment lost 4 bases and the J segment 1 base; nucleotides outside the gene matches: 7. Germline CDR1 reads SGHTA; CDR2 reads FQGTGA. The CDR3 is made up of 16 amino acids. CDR3 amino acids: CASSSGTGILQETQYF. Partial CDR3 DNA: TGTGCCAGCAGCTCGGGGACAGGGATACTCCAAGAGACC.

The CDR3 sequence is CASSPEGRSNQPQHF. The sequenced part of the CDR3 DNA is TGTGCCAGCAGCCCGGAGGGGAGGAGCAATCAGCCC. The chain recombines TRBV7-9 with TRBJ1-5, with D tentatively TRBD1 (5 bases). The missing CDR3 end, 3 residues past where the read stops, is filled in from the germline J gene. V lost 5 bases and J 1 base, leaving 12 bases between the germline ends. This CDR3 is built from 15 residues. Germline-derived CDR1 and CDR2 are SEHNR and FQNEAQ (reference sequence).

About this clone: The missing CDR3 end, 3 residues past where the read stops, is filled in from the germline J gene. The chain carries TRBV2 and TRBJ2-7; the match to TRBD2 covers 14 bases. The junction had 8 bases not matched to a gene; V was cut back by 7 bases and J by 0 bases. The CDR3 is made up of 17 amino acids. CDR1 SNHLY and CDR2 FYNNEI come from the germline V gene. The CDR3 DNA, read in part, is TGTGCCAGCACCGGACTAGCGGGGGGTCTTAGCTCCTACGAG. Amino acids: CASTGLAGGLSSYE. The whole CDR3 sequence is CASTGLAGGLSSYEQYF.

Notes on this clone: The CDR3 is cut off 3 residues early in the read; its end comes from the germline J gene. V is TRBV12-3 or TRBV12-4 and J is TRBJ2-1; tentatively, D is TRBD1 (6 bases). This CDR3 spans 15 amino acids. V shed 6 bases and J shed 0 bases, with 12 bases lying between them. The sequenced CDR3 bases are TGTGCCAGCAGGAATACAGGGAGCTCCTACAATGAG. As protein: CASRNTGSSYNE. The CDR3 in full is CASRNTGSSYNEQFF.

Points on this clone: The sequenced fragment ends 3 residues before the CDR3 boundary, so the rest is inferred from the germline J gene. The chain joins TRBV7-6 to TRBJ2-3; D is undetermined. Germline loops: CDR1 SGHVS, CDR2 FNYEAQ. The CDR3 runs 15 residues. This CDR3 reads CASSVSLGAPRTQYF. CDR3 DNA, as far as it was read: TGTGCCAGCAGCGTTAGTCTAGGTGCTCCCCGCACG.

Of note for this clone: The read stops 3 residues short of the end of the CDR3; the missing end is completed from the germline J gene. J is TRBJ2-7 and V is TRBV2; 11 positions match TRBD1. Germline lookup yields CDR1 SNHLY and CDR2 FYNNEI. The V gene end was trimmed by 6 bases and the J gene end by 4 bases; junction bases not matched to a gene: 5. The CDR3 runs to 14 residues. CDR3 amino acids: CASRRTGGVYEQYF. The sequenced CDR3 bases are TGTGCCAGCAGGAGGACAGGGGGCGTTTACGAG.

Notes on this clone: The missing CDR3 end, 3 residues past where the read stops, is filled in from the germline J gene. The J gene is TRBJ2-1, the V gene TRBV18; 11 bases align to TRBD2. Germline lookup yields CDR1 KGHSH and CDR2 LQKENI. Losses at the gene ends were 4 bases for V and 0 bases for J; bases not matched to a gene: 8. CDR3 length equals 18 residues. The CDR3 spells CASSRRTLAGDSYNEQFF. The sequenced CDR3 bases are TGTGCCAGCTCACGCCGGACACTAGCGGGGGACTCCTACAATGAG.

About this clone: The read ends 3 residues shy of where the CDR3 ends; the end is completed using the germline J gene. The chain recombines TRBV12-3 or TRBV12-4 with TRBJ2-3; D might be TRBD2 (6 bases). The V end was cut by 5 bases, the J end by 7 bases, with 19 bases between. This CDR3 region has 15 residues. CDR3 DNA (partial): TGTGCCAGCAGTCTACGGGACTCTTGGGGGAATACG. Translation gives CASSLRDSWGNT. The complete CDR3 protein is CASSLRDSWGNTQYF.